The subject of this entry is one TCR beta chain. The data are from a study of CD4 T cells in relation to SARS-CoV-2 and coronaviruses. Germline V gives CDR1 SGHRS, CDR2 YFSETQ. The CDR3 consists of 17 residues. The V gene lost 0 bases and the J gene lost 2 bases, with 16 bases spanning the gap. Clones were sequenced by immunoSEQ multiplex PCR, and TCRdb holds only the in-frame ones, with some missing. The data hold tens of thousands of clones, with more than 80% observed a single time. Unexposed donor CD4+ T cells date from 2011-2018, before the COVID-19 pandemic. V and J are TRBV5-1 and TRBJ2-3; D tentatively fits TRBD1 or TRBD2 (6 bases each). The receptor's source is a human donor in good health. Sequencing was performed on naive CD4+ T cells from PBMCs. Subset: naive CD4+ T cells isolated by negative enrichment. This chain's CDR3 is CASSLVGRGASTDTQYF. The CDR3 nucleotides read TGCGCCAGCAGCTTGGTCGGAAGGGGGGCCTCCACAGATACGCAGTATTTT.